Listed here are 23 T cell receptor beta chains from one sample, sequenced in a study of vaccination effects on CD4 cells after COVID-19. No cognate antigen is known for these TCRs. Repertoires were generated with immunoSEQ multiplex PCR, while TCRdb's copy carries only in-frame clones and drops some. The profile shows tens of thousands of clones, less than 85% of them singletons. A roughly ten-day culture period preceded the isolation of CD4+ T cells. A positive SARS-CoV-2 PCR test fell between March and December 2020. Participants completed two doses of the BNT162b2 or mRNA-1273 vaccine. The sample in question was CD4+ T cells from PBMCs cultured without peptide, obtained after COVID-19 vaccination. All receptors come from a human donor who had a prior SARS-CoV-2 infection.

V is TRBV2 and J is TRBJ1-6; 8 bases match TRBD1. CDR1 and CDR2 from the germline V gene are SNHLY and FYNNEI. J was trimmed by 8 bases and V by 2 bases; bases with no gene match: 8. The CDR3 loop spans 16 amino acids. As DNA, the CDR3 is TGTGCCAGCAGTGAATCGACCGGGACAGGATATTCACCCCTCCACTTT. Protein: CASSESTGTGYSPLHF.

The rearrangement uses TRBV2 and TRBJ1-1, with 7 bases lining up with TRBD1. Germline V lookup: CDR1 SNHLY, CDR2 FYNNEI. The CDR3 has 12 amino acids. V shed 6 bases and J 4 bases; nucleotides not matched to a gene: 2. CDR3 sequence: CASSRGGTEAFF. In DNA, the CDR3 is TGTGCCAGCAGCAGGGGGGGCACTGAAGCTTTCTTT.

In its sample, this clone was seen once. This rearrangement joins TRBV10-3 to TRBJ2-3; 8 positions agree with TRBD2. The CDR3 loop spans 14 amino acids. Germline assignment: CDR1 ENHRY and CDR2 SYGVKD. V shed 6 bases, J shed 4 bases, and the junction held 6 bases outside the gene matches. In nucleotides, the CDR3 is TGTGCCATCAGAGAACCGGGACTAGCAGATACGCAGTATTTT. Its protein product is CAIREPGLADTQYF.

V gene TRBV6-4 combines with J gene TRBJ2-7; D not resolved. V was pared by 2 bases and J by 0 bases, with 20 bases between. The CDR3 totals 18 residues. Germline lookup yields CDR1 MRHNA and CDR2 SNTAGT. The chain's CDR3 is CASSDRPPPSASSYEQYF. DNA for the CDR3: TGTGCCAGCAGTGACCGCCCTCCTCCTTCTGCCTCCTCCTACGAGCAGTACTTC.

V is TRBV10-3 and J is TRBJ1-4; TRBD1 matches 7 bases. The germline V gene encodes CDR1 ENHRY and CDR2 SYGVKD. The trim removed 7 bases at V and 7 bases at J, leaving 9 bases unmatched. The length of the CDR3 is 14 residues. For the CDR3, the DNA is TGTGCCATCACCCAAGACAGGGAGTCTGAAAAACTGTTTTTT. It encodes CAITQDRESEKLFF.

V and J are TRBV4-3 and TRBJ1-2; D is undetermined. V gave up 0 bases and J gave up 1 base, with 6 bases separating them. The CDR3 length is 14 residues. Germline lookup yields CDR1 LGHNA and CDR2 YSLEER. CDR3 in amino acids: CASSQETVNYGYTF. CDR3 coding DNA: TGCGCCAGCAGCCAAGAGACGGTTAACTATGGCTACACCTTC.

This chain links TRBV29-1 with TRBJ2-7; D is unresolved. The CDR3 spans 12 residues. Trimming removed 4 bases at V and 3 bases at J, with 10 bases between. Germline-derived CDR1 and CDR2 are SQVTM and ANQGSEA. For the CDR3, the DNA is TGCAGCGTTGGTGTCGGGTACTACGAGCAGTACTTC. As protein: CSVGVGYYEQYF.

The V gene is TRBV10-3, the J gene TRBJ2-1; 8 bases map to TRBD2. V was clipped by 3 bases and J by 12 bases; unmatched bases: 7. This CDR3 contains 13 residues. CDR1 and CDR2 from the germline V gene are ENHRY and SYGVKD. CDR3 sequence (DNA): TGTGCCATCAGTGATCAGCGGGAGTACGGGCAGTTCTTC. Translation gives CAISDQREYGQFF.

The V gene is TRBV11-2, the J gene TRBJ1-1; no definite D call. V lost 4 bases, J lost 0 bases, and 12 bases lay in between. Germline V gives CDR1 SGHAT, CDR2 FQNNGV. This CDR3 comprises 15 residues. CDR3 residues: CASSSVDIMNTEAFF. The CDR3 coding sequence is TGTGCCAGCAGCTCCGTCGACATTATGAACACTGAAGCTTTCTTT.

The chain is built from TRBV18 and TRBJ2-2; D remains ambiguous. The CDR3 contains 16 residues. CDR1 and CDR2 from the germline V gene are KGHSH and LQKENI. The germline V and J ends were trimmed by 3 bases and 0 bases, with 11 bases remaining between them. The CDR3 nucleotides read TGTGCCAGCTCACCGGGCGTAGGATCGAACACCGGGGAGCTGTTTTTT. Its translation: CASSPGVGSNTGELFF.

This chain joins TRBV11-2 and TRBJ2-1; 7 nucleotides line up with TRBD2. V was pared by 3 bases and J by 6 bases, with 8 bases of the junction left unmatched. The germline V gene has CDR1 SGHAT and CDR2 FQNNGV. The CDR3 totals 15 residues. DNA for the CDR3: TGTGCCAGCAGCTTGACTAGCTATTCGAGCAATGAGCAGTTCTTC. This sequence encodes CASSLTSYSSNEQFF.

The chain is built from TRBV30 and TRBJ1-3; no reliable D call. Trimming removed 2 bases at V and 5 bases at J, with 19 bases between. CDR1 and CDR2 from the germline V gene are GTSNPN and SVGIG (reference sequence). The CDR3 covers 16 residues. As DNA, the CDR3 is TGTGCCTGGAGTACCCTTCTGAGCCTTGGAAGAAACACCATATATTTT. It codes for CAWSTLLSLGRNTIYF. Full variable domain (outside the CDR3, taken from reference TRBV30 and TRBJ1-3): SQTIHQWPATLVQPVGSPLSLECTVEGTSNPNLYWYRQAAGRGLQLLFYSVGIGQISSEVPQNLSASRPQDRQFILSSKKLLLSDSGFYLCAWSTLLSLGRNTIYFGEGSWLTVV.

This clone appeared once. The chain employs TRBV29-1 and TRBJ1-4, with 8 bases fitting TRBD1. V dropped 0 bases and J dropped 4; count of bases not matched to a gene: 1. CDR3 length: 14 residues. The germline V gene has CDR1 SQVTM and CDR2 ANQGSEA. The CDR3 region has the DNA TGCAGCGTTGAAGAACAGGGGGGTAATGAAAAACTGTTTTTT. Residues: CSVEEQGGNEKLFF.

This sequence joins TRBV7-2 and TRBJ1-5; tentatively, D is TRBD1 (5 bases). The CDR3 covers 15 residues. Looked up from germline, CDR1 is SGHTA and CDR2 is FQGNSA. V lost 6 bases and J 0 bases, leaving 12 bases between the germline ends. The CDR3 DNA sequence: TGTGCCAGCAGGCCCCAGGGTGTTAGCAATCAGCCCCAGCATTTT. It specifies CASRPQGVSNQPQHF.

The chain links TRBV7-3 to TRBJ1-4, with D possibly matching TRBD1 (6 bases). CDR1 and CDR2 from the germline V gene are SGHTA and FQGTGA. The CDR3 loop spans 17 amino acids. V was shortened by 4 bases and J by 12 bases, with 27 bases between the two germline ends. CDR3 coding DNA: TGTGCCAGCAGCTCGGGGTGGGACACGCCTAAGATTGGGGAACTGTTTTTT. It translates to CASSSGWDTPKIGELFF.

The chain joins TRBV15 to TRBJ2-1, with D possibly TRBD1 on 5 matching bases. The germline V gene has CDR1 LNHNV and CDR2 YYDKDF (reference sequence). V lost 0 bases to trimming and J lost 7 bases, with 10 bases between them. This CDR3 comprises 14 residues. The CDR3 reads CATSRDRGLNEQFF. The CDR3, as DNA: TGTGCCACCAGCAGAGATAGGGGATTGAATGAGCAGTTCTTC.

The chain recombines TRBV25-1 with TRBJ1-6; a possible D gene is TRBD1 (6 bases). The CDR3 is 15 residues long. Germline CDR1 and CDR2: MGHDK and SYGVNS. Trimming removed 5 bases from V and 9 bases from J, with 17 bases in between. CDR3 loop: CASSKQTGGVSPLHF. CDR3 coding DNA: TGTGCCAGCAGTAAACAGACAGGAGGAGTTTCACCCCTCCACTTT.

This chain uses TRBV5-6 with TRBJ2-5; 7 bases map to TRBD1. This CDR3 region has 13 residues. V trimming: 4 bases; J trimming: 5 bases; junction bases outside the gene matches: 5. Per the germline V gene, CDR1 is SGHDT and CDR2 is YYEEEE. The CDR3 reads CASSRQGMETQYF. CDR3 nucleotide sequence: TGTGCCAGCAGCCGACAGGGTATGGAGACCCAGTACTTC.

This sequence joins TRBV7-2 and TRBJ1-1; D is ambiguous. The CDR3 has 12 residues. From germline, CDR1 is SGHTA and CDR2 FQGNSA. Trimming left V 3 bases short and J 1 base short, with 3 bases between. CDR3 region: CASSFPNTEAFF. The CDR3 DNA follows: TGTGCCAGCAGCTTCCCGAACACTGAAGCTTTCTTT.

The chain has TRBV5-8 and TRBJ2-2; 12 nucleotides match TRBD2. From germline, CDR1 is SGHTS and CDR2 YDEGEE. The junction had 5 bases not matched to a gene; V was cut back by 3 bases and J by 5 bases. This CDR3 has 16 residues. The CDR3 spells CASSSGTSGPTGELFF. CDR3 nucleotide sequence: TGTGCCAGCAGCTCCGGGACTAGCGGGCCGACCGGGGAGCTGTTTTTT.

The CDR3 DNA reads as TGTGCCAGCAGGGACGACCGGACAATGGGGACTGAAGCTTTCTTT. Translation: CASRDDRTMGTEAFF. The rearrangement links TRBV11-1 to TRBJ1-1; possible D gene TRBD1, 5 bases. Trimming left V 6 bases short and J 5 bases short, with 19 bases between. The CDR3 has 15 amino acids. Germline V gene sequence: CDR1 SGHAT, CDR2 FQDESV (reference sequence).

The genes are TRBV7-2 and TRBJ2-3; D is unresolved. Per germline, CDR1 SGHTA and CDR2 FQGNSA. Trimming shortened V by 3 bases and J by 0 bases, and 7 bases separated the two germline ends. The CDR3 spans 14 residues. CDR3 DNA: TGTGCCAGCAGCTTGCGCGCTAGCACAGATACGCAGTATTTT. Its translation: CASSLRASTDTQYF.

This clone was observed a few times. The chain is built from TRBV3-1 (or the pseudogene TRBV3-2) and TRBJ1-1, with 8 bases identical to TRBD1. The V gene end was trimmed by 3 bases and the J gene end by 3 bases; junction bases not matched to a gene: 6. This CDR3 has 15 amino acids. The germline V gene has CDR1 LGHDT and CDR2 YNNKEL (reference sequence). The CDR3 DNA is TGTGCCAGCAGCCACCAACAGGGGGGATACACTGAAGCTTTCTTT. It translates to CASSHQQGGYTEAFF.